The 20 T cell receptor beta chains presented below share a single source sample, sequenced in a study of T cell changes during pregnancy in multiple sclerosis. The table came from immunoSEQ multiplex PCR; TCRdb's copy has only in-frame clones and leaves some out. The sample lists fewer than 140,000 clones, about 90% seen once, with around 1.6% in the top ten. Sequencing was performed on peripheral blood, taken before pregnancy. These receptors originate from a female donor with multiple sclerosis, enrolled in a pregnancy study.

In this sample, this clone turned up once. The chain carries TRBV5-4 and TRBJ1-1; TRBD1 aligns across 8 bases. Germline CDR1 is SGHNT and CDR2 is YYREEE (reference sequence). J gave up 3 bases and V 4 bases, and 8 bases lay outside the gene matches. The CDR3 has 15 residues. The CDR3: CASSRPGGFDTEAFF. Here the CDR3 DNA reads TGTGCCAGCAGCCGGCCAGGGGGCTTCGACACTGAAGCTTTCTTT.

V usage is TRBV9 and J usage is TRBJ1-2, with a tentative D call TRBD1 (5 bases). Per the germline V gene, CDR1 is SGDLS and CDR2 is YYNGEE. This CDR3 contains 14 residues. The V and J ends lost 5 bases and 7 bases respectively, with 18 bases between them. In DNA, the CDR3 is TGTGCCAGCAGAACCCACGGGGGATCGGGTGGCTACACCTTC. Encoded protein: CASRTHGGSGGYTF.

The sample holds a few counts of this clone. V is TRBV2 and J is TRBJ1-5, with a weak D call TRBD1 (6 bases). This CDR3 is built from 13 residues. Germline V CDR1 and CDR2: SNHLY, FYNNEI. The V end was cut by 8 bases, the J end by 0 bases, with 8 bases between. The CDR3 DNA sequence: TGTGCCAGCTACAGGGATAGCAATCAGCCCCAGCATTTT. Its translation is CASYRDSNQPQHF.

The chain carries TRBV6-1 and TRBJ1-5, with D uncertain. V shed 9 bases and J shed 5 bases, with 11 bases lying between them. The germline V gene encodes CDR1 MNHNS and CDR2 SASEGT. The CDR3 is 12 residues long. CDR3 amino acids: CASKTGYQPQHF. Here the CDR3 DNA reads TGTGCCAGTAAGACGGGGTATCAGCCCCAGCATTTT.

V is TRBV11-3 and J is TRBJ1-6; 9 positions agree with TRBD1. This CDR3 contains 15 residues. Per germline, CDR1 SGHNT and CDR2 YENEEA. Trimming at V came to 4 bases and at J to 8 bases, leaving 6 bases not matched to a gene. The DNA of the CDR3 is TGTGCCAGCAGCTACACAACAGGGGGCCATTCACCCCTCCACTTT. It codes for CASSYTTGGHSPLHF.

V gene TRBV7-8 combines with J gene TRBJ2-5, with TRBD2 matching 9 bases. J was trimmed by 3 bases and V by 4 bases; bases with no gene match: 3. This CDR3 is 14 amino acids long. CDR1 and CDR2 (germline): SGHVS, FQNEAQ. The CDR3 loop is CASSWRLAEETQYF. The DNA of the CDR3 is TGTGCCAGCAGCTGGCGACTAGCGGAAGAGACCCAGTACTTC.

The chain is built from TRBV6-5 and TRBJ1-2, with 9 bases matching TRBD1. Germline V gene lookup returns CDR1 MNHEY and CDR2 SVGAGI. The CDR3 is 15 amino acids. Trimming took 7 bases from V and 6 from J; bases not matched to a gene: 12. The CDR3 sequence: CASIIGTGQGNGYTF. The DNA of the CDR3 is TGTGCCAGCATCATAGGGACTGGACAGGGGAATGGCTACACCTTC.

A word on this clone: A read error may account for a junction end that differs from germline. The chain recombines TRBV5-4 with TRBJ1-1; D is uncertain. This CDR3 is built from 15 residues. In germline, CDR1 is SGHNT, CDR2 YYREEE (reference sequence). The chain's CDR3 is CASTLVDRHTTEAFF. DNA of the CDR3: TGTGCCAGCACCTTGGTGGATCGACATACCACTGAAGCTTTCTTT.

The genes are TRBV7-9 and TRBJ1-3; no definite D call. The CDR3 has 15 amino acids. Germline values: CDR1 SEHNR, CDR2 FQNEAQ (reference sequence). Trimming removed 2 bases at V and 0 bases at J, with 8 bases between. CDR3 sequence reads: CASSLSHSSGNTIYF. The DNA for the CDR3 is TGTGCCAGCAGCTTAAGCCACAGCTCTGGAAACACCATATATTTT.

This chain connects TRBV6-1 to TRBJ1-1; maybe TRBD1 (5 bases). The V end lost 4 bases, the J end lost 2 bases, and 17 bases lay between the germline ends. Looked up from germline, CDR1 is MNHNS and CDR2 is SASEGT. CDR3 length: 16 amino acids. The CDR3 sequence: CASSGAGGLTNTEAFF. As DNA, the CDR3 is TGTGCCAGCAGTGGGGCCGGGGGACTGACTAACACTGAAGCTTTCTTT.

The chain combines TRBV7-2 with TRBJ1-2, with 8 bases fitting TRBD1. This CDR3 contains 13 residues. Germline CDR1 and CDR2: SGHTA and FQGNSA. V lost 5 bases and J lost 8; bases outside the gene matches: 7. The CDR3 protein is CASSGDRYGGYTF. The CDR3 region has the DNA TGTGCCAGCAGCGGGGACAGGTACGGAGGCTACACCTTC.

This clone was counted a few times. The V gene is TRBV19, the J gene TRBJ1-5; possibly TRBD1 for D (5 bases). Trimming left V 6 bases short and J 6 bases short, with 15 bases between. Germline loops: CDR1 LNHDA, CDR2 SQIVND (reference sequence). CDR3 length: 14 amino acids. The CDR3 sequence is CASRHYRGFQPQHF. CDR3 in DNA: TGTGCCAGTAGGCATTATAGGGGTTTTCAGCCCCAGCATTTT.

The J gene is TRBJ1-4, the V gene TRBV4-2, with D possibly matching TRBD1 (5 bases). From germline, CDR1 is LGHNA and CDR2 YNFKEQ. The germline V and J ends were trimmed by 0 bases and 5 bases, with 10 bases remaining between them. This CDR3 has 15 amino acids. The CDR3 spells CASSQEGGVNEKLFF. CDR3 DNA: TGTGCCAGCAGCCAAGAGGGGGGGGTAAATGAAAAACTGTTTTTT.

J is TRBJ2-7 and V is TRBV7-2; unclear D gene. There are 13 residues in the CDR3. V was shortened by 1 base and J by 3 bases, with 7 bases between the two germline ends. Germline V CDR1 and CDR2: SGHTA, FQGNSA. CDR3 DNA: TGTGCCAGCAGCTTAGAAAGTAGCTACGAGCAGTACTTC. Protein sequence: CASSLESSYEQYF. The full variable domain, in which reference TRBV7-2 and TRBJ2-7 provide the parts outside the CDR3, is GAGVSQSPSNKVTEKGKDVELRCDPISGHTALYWYRQSLGQGLEFLIYFQGNSAPDKSGLPSDRFSAERTGGSVSTLTIQRTQQEDSAVYLCASSLESSYEQYFGPGTRLTVT.

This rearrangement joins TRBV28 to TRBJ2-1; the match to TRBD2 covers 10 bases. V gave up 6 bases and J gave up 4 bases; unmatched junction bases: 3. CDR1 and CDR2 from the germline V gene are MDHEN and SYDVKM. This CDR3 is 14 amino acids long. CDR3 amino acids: CASRGTSDYNEQFF. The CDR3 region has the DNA TGTGCCAGCAGGGGGACTAGCGATTACAATGAGCAGTTCTTC.

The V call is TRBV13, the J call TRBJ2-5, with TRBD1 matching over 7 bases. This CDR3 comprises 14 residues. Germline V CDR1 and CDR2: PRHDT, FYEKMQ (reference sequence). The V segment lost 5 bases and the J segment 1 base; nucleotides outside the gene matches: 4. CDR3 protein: CASSLGTVQETQYF. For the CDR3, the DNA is TGTGCCAGCAGCCTTGGGACAGTCCAAGAGACCCAGTACTTC.

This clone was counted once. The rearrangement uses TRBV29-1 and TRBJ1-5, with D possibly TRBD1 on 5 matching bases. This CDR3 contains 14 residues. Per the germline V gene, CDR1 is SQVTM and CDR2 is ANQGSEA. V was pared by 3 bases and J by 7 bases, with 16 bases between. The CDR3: CSVDGRERYQPQHF. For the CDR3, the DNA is TGCAGCGTTGATGGCAGGGAAAGGTACCAGCCCCAGCATTTT.

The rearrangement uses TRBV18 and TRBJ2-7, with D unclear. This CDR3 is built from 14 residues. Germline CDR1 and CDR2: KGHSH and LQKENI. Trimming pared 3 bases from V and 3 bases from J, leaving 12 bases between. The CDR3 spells CASSPTGPLYEQYF. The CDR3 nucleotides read TGTGCCAGCTCACCGACGGGTCCCCTCTACGAGCAGTACTTC.

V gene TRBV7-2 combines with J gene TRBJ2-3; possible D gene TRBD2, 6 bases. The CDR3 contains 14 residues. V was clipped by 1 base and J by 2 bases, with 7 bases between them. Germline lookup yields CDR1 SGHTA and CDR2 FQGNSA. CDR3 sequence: CASSLVADTDTQYF. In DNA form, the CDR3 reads TGTGCCAGCAGCTTAGTAGCGGACACAGATACGCAGTATTTT.

The CDR3 DNA reads as TGTGCCTCCGGGAGGCCTGGTGGGGCCAACGTCCTGACTTTC. Its protein product is CASGRPGGANVLTF. The gene calls are TRBV5-4 and TRBJ2-6; 7 bases are a match to TRBD2. The CDR3 sequence is 14 residues long. V was clipped by 10 bases and J by 3 bases; unmatched bases: 7. The V gene's germline CDR1 is SGHNT and CDR2 YYREEE (reference sequence).